This T cell receptor beta chain is from a study of T cells in Graves' hyperthyroidism and ophthalmopathy. Absence of ophthalmopathy progression within 18 months defined stable Graves' hyperthyroidism. Germline trimming cut 7 bases from V and 4 bases from J; bases unmatched to any gene: 12. Germline CDR1 reads LNHDA; CDR2 reads SQIVND (reference sequence). The CDR3 sequence is 17 residues long. Regions amplified from RNA transcripts were the TCR beta CDR3 regions. In the first-round RT-PCR of the TCR CDR3, the HTBI primer set was used. TCRdb itself ran the multiplex PCR reads through MiXCR, one entry per CDR3 protein. The profile shows around 540,000 distinct CDR3 sequences, around 42% of them singletons. Study-wide results and limits: In the blood, most expanded thyroid clonotypes above 0.001 appeared as well.

About this clonotype itself: The antigen remains unidentified.

This clonotype originated in a woman between 18 and 30 years old with Graves' hyperthyroidism. This rearrangement joins TRBV19 to TRBJ1-5, with 11 bases aligning to TRBD1. Sequencing was performed on peripheral blood or thyroid tissue (not recorded which). CDR3 protein: CASTRDRGNEKNQPQHF. CDR3 bases: TGTGCCAGTACCCGGGACAGGGGGAACGAGAAGAATCAGCCCCAGCATTTT.